The 17 T cell receptor beta chains in this list originate from one sample, sequenced in a study of T cells of healthy individuals. TCRdb passed the 5' RACE reads through MiXCR, listing each CDR3 protein once. The sample consists of tens of thousands of distinct CDR3 sequences, roughly 17% of them appearing once. These receptors originate from a human donor in good health.

This chain links TRBV27 with TRBJ2-7; D call uncertain. The CDR3 runs 15 residues. Trimming cost V 6 bases and J 2 bases, with 17 bases left between them. The V gene's germline CDR1 is MNHEY and CDR2 SMNVEV (reference sequence). The CDR3 DNA reads as TGTGCCAGCAGAGCCCCCCATGGCGGACCCTACGAGCAGTACTTC. Encoded protein: CASRAPHGGPYEQYF.

V gene TRBV27 combines with J gene TRBJ2-3, with TRBD1 matching over 10 bases. The CDR3 has 16 residues. Losses at the gene ends were 6 bases for V and 4 bases for J; bases not matched to a gene: 10. From germline, CDR1 is MNHEY and CDR2 SMNVEV (reference sequence). This CDR3 reads CASSGLGQGGADTQYF. In nucleotides, the CDR3 is TGTGCCAGCAGCGGACTAGGACAGGGGGGCGCAGATACGCAGTATTTT.

This chain uses TRBV2 with TRBJ2-7; 9 nucleotides agree with TRBD1. J was trimmed by 3 bases and V by 5 bases; bases with no gene match: 8. The length of the CDR3 is 15 residues. Germline loops: CDR1 SNHLY, CDR2 FYNNEI. CDR3 in amino acids: CASSPSGQGIYEQYF. For the CDR3, the DNA is TGTGCCAGCAGTCCCTCGGGACAGGGAATCTACGAGCAGTACTTC. The entire variable domain, with the rest obtained from reference TRBV2 and TRBJ2-7, is as follows: EPEVTQTPSHQVTQMGQEVILRCVPISNHLYFYWYRQILGQKVEFLVSFYNNEISEKSEIFDDQFSVERPDGSNFTLKIRSTKLEDSAMYFCASSPSGQGIYEQYFGPGTRLTVT.

This clonotype was picked up many times. For the CDR3, the DNA is TGCGCCAGCAGTCCGGGACAGATTTCCTACGAGCAGTACTTC. It translates to CASSPGQISYEQYF. This chain links TRBV10-2 with TRBJ2-7; 7 positions agree with TRBD1. This CDR3 spans 14 amino acids. Germline lookup yields CDR1 WSHSY and CDR2 SAAADI. V was clipped by 5 bases and J by 1 base; unmatched bases: 5.

The chain recombines TRBV20-1 with TRBJ2-3; tentative D call: TRBD2 (5 bases). CDR1 and CDR2 from the germline V gene are DFQATT and SNEGSKA (reference sequence). The V and J ends lost 6 bases and 0 bases respectively, with 13 bases between them. This CDR3 is 14 amino acids long. In nucleotides, the CDR3 is TGCAGTGCGGAGAGGGATGCTAGCACAGATACGCAGTATTTT. It encodes CSAERDASTDTQYF.

This clonotype has ten or more counts. The chain recombines TRBV10-3 with TRBJ2-7; TRBD2 aligns across 7 bases. Germline lookup yields CDR1 ENHRY and CDR2 SYGVKD. The CDR3 length is 14 residues. Losses at the gene ends were 3 bases for V and 5 bases for J; bases not matched to a gene: 7. CDR3 nucleotides: TGTGCCATCAGTGATTCGGGAGGCCGGAACGAGCAGTACTTC. It yields the protein CAISDSGGRNEQYF.

There are many counts of this clonotype. V gene TRBV2 combines with J gene TRBJ2-5, with TRBD1 matching over 7 bases. The CDR3 runs 15 residues. Per germline, CDR1 SNHLY and CDR2 FYNNEI. V lost 3 bases and J lost 2; bases outside the gene matches: 6. CDR3 loop: CASSDIGTEQETQYF. In DNA form, the CDR3 reads TGTGCCAGCAGTGATATTGGGACAGAACAAGAGACCCAGTACTTC.

Here the CDR3 reads CSASLAGGPSTDTQYF. CDR3 nucleotides: TGCAGTGCTAGCCTAGCGGGGGGACCCAGCACAGATACGCAGTATTTT. The genes are TRBV20-1 and TRBJ2-3; 11 bases are a match to TRBD2. Trimming at V came to 3 bases and at J to 0 bases, leaving 5 bases not matched to a gene. Germline V lookup: CDR1 DFQATT, CDR2 SNEGSKA (reference sequence). The CDR3 is made up of 16 amino acids.

J is TRBJ2-7 and V is TRBV2, with D tentatively TRBD2 (6 bases). Per the germline V gene, CDR1 is SNHLY and CDR2 is FYNNEI. This CDR3 contains 12 residues. Trimming removed 4 bases at V and 6 bases at J, with 10 bases between. The CDR3: CASSGGGLEQYF. DNA of the CDR3: TGTGCCAGCAGTGGGGGAGGCCTCGAGCAGTACTTC.

The chain employs TRBV7-9 and TRBJ1-1; 11 bases match TRBD1. The CDR3 totals 15 residues. J gave up 4 bases and V 5 bases, and 6 bases lay outside the gene matches. Germline CDR1 SEHNR, CDR2 FQNEAQ (reference sequence). This chain's CDR3 is CASSRTGGMGTEAFF. In DNA, the CDR3 is TGTGCCAGCAGCAGGACAGGGGGCATGGGCACTGAAGCTTTCTTT. The whole variable domain, filled in from reference TRBV7-9 and TRBJ1-1, reads DTGVSQNPRHKITKRGQNVTFRCDPISEHNRLYWYRQTLGQGPEFLTYFQNEAQLEKSRLLSDRFSAERPKGSFSTLEIQRTEQGDSAMYLCASSRTGGMGTEAFFGQGTRLTVV.

The rearrangement uses TRBV12-3 or TRBV12-4 and TRBJ2-7; D is undetermined. The V end was cut by 6 bases, the J end by 0 bases, with 9 bases between. The CDR3 has 13 amino acids. DNA for the CDR3: TGTGCCAGCAGGTCTCGGAGCTCCTACGAGCAGTACTTC. It codes for CASRSRSSYEQYF.

The V gene is TRBV20-1, the J gene TRBJ2-4; D is uncertain. The V end lost 0 bases, the J end lost 2 bases, and 8 bases lay between the germline ends. Looked up from germline, CDR1 is DFQATT and CDR2 is SNEGSKA (reference sequence). This CDR3 contains 14 residues. The CDR3, as DNA: TGCAGTGCTAGAGATCCCCAAACCAAAAACATTCAGTACTTC. The encoded protein is CSARDPQTKNIQYF.

At least ten counts were recorded for this clonotype. The rearrangement uses TRBV20-1 and TRBJ1-2; a weak D match, TRBD1 (5 bases). The length of the CDR3 is 12 residues. Trimming pared 5 bases from V and 8 bases from J, leaving 15 bases between. The germline V gene has CDR1 DFQATT and CDR2 SNEGSKA (reference sequence). Here the CDR3 reads CSARGRVFGYTF. CDR3 DNA: TGCAGTGCTCGGGGGAGGGTCTTCGGCTACACCTTC.

The rearrangement uses TRBV2 and TRBJ2-1; 8 positions match TRBD1. Losses at the gene ends were 5 bases for V and 15 bases for J; bases not matched to a gene: 9. The CDR3 length is 12 residues. Looked up from germline, CDR1 is SNHLY and CDR2 is FYNNEI. CDR3 bases: TGTGCCAGCAGTTGGGACAGGCAGGTGGGGTTCTTC. This gives the protein CASSWDRQVGFF.

The chain has TRBV7-9 and TRBJ2-7; maybe TRBD2 (6 bases). Germline V lookup: CDR1 SEHNR, CDR2 FQNEAQ (reference sequence). The length of the CDR3 is 12 residues. Trimming took 5 bases from V and 6 from J, leaving 11 bases between them. The CDR3 loop reads CASSPTGGEQYF. The CDR3 coding sequence is TGTGCCAGCAGCCCGACCGGGGGCGAGCAGTACTTC.

The V call is TRBV10-3, the J call TRBJ1-5, with TRBD1 identical over 7 bases. The V segment lost 6 bases and the J segment 6 bases; nucleotides outside the gene matches: 8. The CDR3 contains 14 residues. The V gene's germline CDR1 is ENHRY and CDR2 SYGVKD. CDR3: CAISKETGSQPQHF. DNA of the CDR3: TGTGCCATCAGCAAAGAGACAGGGTCTCAGCCCCAGCATTTT.

This chain uses TRBV12-3 or TRBV12-4 with TRBJ1-5, with D maybe TRBD1 (6 bases). CDR3 length: 16 residues. V was shortened by 6 bases and J by 4 bases, with 19 bases between the two germline ends. This CDR3 is CASSLGGGGGNQPQHF. The DNA of the CDR3 is TGTGCCAGCAGCCTAGGGGGGGGCGGAGGGAATCAGCCCCAGCATTTT.